One and the same sample provided the 22 T cell receptor beta chains below, sequenced in a study of T cell changes during pregnancy in multiple sclerosis. The repertoire was sequenced with immunoSEQ multiplex PCR; TCRdb's copy has only in-frame clones and lacks some. The table has tens of thousands of clones, 88% seen once. The material sequenced was peripheral blood, taken before pregnancy. Every receptor here comes from a female donor with multiple sclerosis, enrolled in a pregnancy study.

This sequence joins TRBV14 and TRBJ2-7; 10 nucleotides match TRBD1. CDR3 length equals 16 residues. CDR1 is SGHDN and CDR2 is FVKESK in the germline V gene. The V segment lost 1 base and the J segment 2 bases; nucleotides outside the gene matches: 5. CDR3 nucleotides: TGTGCCAGCAGCCAAGGTCCGGGACAGGGGCCCTACGAGCAGTACTTC. Protein sequence: CASSQGPGQGPYEQYF.

The chain employs TRBV4-3 and TRBJ2-3; 10 bases map to TRBD1. Germline V CDR1 and CDR2: LGHNA, YSLEER. The junction had 4 bases not matched to a gene; V was cut back by 1 base and J by 0 bases. This CDR3 spans 17 amino acids. The CDR3 bases are TGCGCCAGCAGCCAAGGGACAGGGGGTGGAAGCACAGATACGCAGTATTTT. Translating gives CASSQGTGGGSTDTQYF.

The gene calls are TRBV10-3 and TRBJ2-3, with TRBD2 identical over 9 bases. The CDR3 is made up of 15 amino acids. The V and J ends lost 5 bases and 2 bases, in that order; junction bases with no gene match: 5. Looked up from germline, CDR1 is ENHRY and CDR2 is SYGVKD. The DNA for the CDR3 is TGTGCCATCAGTCATAGCGGGAGAAACACAGATACGCAGTATTTT. Translated: CAISHSGRNTDTQYF.

The CDR3 bases are TGTGCCAGCAGTCTCCAACTAGCGGGAGGTTACGAGCAGTACTTC. Amino acid sequence: CASSLQLAGGYEQYF. The chain carries TRBV27 and TRBJ2-7; 12 bases fit TRBD2. This CDR3 is 15 amino acids long. Trimming at V came to 5 bases and at J to 4 bases, leaving 6 bases not matched to a gene. Looked up from germline, CDR1 is MNHEY and CDR2 is SMNVEV (reference sequence).

The chain is built from TRBV4-1 and TRBJ2-7, with D possibly TRBD1 on 5 matching bases. In germline, CDR1 is MGHRA, CDR2 YSYEKL. CDR3 length: 14 residues. V dropped 0 bases and J dropped 1 base, with 7 bases sitting between them. CDR3 nucleotides: TGCGCCAGCAGCCAAGAAAAGGGGTCCTACGAGCAGTACTTC. Translating gives CASSQEKGSYEQYF.

V is TRBV7-9 and J is TRBJ1-2, with TRBD1 as a possible D gene (5 bases). Trimming shortened V by 5 bases and J by 6 bases, and 10 bases separated the two germline ends. CDR3 length: 12 amino acids. CDR1 SEHNR and CDR2 FQNEAQ come from the germline V gene (reference sequence). DNA for the CDR3: TGTGCCAGCAGCGTTACAGGAGATGGCTACACCTTC. Protein: CASSVTGDGYTF.

This chain uses TRBV7-9 with TRBJ1-3, with D possibly matching TRBD1 (6 bases). Trimming stripped 5 bases from V and 0 bases from J, with 11 bases between. The CDR3 is made up of 15 amino acids. The germline V gene encodes CDR1 SEHNR and CDR2 FQNEAQ (reference sequence). The CDR3 nucleotides are TGTGCCAGCAGCCCCGGGACAAACTCTGGAAACACCATATATTTT. It yields the protein CASSPGTNSGNTIYF.

The chain carries TRBV7-9 and TRBJ1-2, with D perhaps TRBD1 (5 bases). The CDR3 is 16 residues long. Germline V gene lookup returns CDR1 SEHNR and CDR2 FQNEAQ (reference sequence). Trimming pared 2 bases from V and 3 bases from J, leaving 16 bases between. The CDR3 DNA sequence: TGTGCCAGCAGCTTATTTCTCGCCGACAGAGACTATGGCTACACCTTC. Amino acid sequence: CASSLFLADRDYGYTF.

The rearrangement links TRBV30 to TRBJ1-2, with D perhaps TRBD1 (5 bases). Trimming pared 4 bases from V and 8 bases from J, leaving 11 bases between. CDR3 length: 11 residues. Germline V gene lookup returns CDR1 GTSNPN and CDR2 SVGIG (reference sequence). The CDR3 DNA reads TGTGCCTGGAACCCCGGGGGAGGCTACACCTTC. Translated, it gives CAWNPGGGYTF.

Concerning this clone itself: One end of the junction fails to match germline, which may point to a read error. The CDR3 here is CSATWDTQVF. DNA for the CDR3: TGCAGTGCTACATGGGACACCCAGGTCTTC. The chain joins TRBV20-1 to TRBJ2-1, with D perhaps matching TRBD1 (6 bases). The CDR3 totals 10 residues. CDR1 and CDR2 from the germline V gene are DFQATT and SNEGSKA (reference sequence).

J is TRBJ2-1 and V is TRBV19, with 7 bases that match TRBD1. This CDR3 spans 14 amino acids. The V gene end was trimmed by 5 bases and the J gene end by 5 bases; junction bases not matched to a gene: 6. In germline, CDR1 is LNHDA, CDR2 SQIVND (reference sequence). The CDR3 nucleotides read TGTGCCAGTAGTTACAGGGGAATTAACAATGAGCAGTTCTTC. This gives the protein CASSYRGINNEQFF.

The chain employs TRBV2 and TRBJ1-2, with TRBD1 as a possible D gene (5 bases). The V end lost 9 bases, the J end lost 0 bases, and 11 bases lay between the germline ends. Looked up from germline, CDR1 is SNHLY and CDR2 is FYNNEI. This CDR3 contains 13 residues. DNA of the CDR3: TGTGCCAGGACAGCCCGTCCTAACTATGGCTACACCTTC. It is translated as CARTARPNYGYTF.

The chain recombines TRBV19 with TRBJ2-4; the D gene is possibly TRBD1 (5 bases). In germline, CDR1 is LNHDA, CDR2 SQIVND (reference sequence). V was cut by 5 bases and J by 2 bases, with 19 bases left in between. The CDR3 covers 17 residues. CDR3 sequence reads: CASSFQGGTMTKNIQYF. Written as DNA, the CDR3 is TGTGCCAGTAGTTTTCAGGGTGGTACGATGACCAAAAACATTCAGTACTTC.

The rearrangement uses TRBV4-1 and TRBJ1-1; weak D call: TRBD1 (6 bases). With 5 bases removed from V and 1 base from J, the gap between germline ends came to 11 bases. This CDR3 has 14 amino acids. Germline V lookup: CDR1 MGHRA, CDR2 YSYEKL. The CDR3 loop is CASSSGHKNTEAFF. CDR3 DNA sequence: TGCGCCAGCAGCTCGGGACATAAGAACACTGAAGCTTTCTTT.

The sample holds one count of this clone. This sequence joins TRBV29-1 and TRBJ1-2; 8 bases fit TRBD1. The germline CDR1 and CDR2 sequences are SQVTM and ANQGSEA. Unmatched junction bases numbered 7, after V lost 3 bases and J lost 4 bases. The CDR3 spans 14 residues. DNA of the CDR3: TGCAGCGTTGATGTCCGACAGGGGACCTATGGCTACACCTTC. This translates into CSVDVRQGTYGYTF.

This clone was seen only once. The rearrangement links TRBV7-9 to TRBJ1-5, with D possibly being TRBD1 (5 bases). This CDR3 contains 14 residues. Germline V gene lookup returns CDR1 SEHNR and CDR2 FQNEAQ (reference sequence). V was shortened by 1 base and J by 7 bases, with 11 bases between the two germline ends. In DNA form, the CDR3 reads TGTGCCAGCAGCTTAGGACAGTTCCGGCAGCCCCAGCATTTT. This sequence encodes CASSLGQFRQPQHF.

This chain joins TRBV2 and TRBJ2-7; D remains unclear. CDR1 and CDR2 from the germline V gene are SNHLY and FYNNEI. This CDR3 contains 11 residues. The V end lost 6 bases, the J end lost 6 bases, and 9 bases lay between the germline ends. CDR3 coding DNA: TGTGCCAGCAGAACAGAGCCCGAGCAGTACTTC. It codes for CASRTEPEQYF.

V gene TRBV30 combines with J gene TRBJ2-5; a possible D gene is TRBD1 (6 bases). Gene TRBJ2-7 matches the end of the DNA better, so the J call may be wrong. The germline CDR1 and CDR2 sequences are GTSNPN and SVGIG (reference sequence). The CDR3 contains 13 residues. In DNA form, the CDR3 reads TGTGCCTGGAGTAACACAAACAGGGACGAGCAGTACTTC. Encoded protein: CAWSNTNRDEQYF.

V usage is TRBV7-9 and J usage is TRBJ2-3, with D perhaps matching TRBD2 (6 bases). The CDR3 covers 18 residues. V dropped 5 bases and J dropped 0 bases, with 21 bases sitting between them. Germline loops: CDR1 SEHNR, CDR2 FQNEAQ (reference sequence). CDR3 protein: CASSPHGTGSGSTDTQYF. The DNA of the CDR3 is TGTGCCAGCAGCCCGCACGGCACAGGCAGCGGGAGCACAGATACGCAGTATTTT. The complete variable domain, with remaining parts taken from reference TRBV7-9 and TRBJ2-3, reads DTGVSQNPRHKITKRGQNVTFRCDPISEHNRLYWYRQTLGQGPEFLTYFQNEAQLEKSRLLSDRFSAERPKGSFSTLEIQRTEQGDSAMYLCASSPHGTGSGSTDTQYFGPGTRLTVL.

This sequence joins TRBV9 and TRBJ2-1; 15 bases line up with TRBD2. Germline assignment: CDR1 SGDLS and CDR2 YYNGEE. The CDR3 totals 18 residues. Trimming at V came to 4 bases and at J to 0 bases, leaving 5 bases not matched to a gene. The CDR3 loop reads CASSRTSGGGSSYNEQFF. The CDR3 DNA follows: TGTGCCAGCAGCCGGACTAGCGGGGGGGGTAGCTCCTACAATGAGCAGTTCTTC.

The chain couples TRBV6-1 to TRBJ1-1; 7 bases line up with TRBD1. CDR3 length: 15 residues. Germline V lookup: CDR1 MNHNS, CDR2 SASEGT. V was clipped by 4 bases and J by 0 bases; unmatched bases: 5. CDR3 amino acids: CASSGPGTVNTEAFF. CDR3 DNA: TGTGCCAGCAGTGGTCCCGGGACAGTGAACACTGAAGCTTTCTTT.

The chain couples TRBV7-6 to TRBJ2-7; 15 nucleotides align to TRBD2. The CDR3 length is 15 residues. J lost 4 bases, V lost 3 bases, and 1 base had no gene match. Germline lookup yields CDR1 SGHVS and CDR2 FNYEAQ. The CDR3 reads CASSFGTSGRYEQYF. CDR3 nucleotide sequence: TGTGCCAGCAGCTTCGGGACTAGCGGGAGGTACGAGCAGTACTTC.